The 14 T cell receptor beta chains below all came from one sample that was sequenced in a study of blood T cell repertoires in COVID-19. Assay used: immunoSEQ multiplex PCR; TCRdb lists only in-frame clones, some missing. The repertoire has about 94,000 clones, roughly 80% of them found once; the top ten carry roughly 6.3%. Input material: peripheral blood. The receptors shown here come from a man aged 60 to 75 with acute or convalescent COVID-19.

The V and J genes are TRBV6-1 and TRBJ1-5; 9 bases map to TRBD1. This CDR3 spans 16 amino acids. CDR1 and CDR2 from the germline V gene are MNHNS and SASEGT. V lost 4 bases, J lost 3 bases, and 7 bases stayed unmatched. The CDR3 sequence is CASSGGTGMNNQPQHF. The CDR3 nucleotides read TGTGCCAGCAGTGGGGGGACAGGGATGAACAATCAGCCCCAGCATTTT.

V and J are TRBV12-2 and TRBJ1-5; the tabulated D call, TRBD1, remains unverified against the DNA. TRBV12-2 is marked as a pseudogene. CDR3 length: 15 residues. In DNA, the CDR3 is TGTGCAAGTCGCTTCGTTTTCAGGGGGCATCAGCCCCAGCATTTT. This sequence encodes CASRFVFRGHQPQHF.

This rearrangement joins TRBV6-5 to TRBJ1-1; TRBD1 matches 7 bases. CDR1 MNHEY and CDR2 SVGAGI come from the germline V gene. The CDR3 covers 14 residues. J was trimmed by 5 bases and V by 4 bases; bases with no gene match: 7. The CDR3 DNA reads TGTGCCAGCAGTTTGACAGGGCGAGGGACTGAAGCTTTCTTT. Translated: CASSLTGRGTEAFF.

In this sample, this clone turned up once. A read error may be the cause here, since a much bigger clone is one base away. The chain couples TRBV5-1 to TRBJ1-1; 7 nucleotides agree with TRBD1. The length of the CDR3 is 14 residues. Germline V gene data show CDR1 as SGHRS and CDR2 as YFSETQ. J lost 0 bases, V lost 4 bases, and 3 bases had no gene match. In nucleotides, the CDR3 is TGCGCCAGCAGCACGGGACAGATGAACACTGAAGCTTTCTTT. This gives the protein CASSTGQMNTEAFF.

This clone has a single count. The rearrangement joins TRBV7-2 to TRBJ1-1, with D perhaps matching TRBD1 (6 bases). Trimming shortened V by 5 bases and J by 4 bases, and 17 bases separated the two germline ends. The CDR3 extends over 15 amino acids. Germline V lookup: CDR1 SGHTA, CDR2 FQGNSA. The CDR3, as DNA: TGTGCCAGCAGCCCTCGACCAGGGGTTTCCACTGAAGCTTTCTTT. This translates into CASSPRPGVSTEAFF.

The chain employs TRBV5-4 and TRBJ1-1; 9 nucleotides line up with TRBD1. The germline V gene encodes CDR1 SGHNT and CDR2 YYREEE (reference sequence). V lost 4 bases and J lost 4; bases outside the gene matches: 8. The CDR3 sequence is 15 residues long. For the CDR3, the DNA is TGTGCCAGCAGCCCCCCGGGACAGGGAAGCACTGAAGCTTTCTTT. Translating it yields CASSPPGQGSTEAFF.

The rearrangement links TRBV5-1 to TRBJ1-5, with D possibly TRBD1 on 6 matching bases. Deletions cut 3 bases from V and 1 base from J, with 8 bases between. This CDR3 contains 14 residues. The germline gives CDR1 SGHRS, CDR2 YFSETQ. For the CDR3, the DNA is TGCGCCAGCAGCTGGGACACCAGCAATCAGCCCCAGCATTTT. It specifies CASSWDTSNQPQHF.

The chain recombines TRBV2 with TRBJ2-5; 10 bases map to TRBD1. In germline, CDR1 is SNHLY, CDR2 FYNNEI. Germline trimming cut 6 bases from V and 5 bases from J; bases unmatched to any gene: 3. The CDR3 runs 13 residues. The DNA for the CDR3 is TGTGCCAGCAGGCCGGGACAGGGGGAGACCCAGTACTTC. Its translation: CASRPGQGETQYF.

The CDR3 sequence is CSVDRVGGTEAFF. CDR3 nucleotides: TGCAGCGTCGACAGGGTCGGAGGGACTGAAGCTTTCTTT. This chain uses TRBV29-1 with TRBJ1-1, with TRBD1 identical over 7 bases. Germline V gives CDR1 SQVTM, CDR2 ANQGSEA. Trimming cost V 6 bases and J 5 bases; bases outside gene matches: 9. The CDR3 covers 13 residues.

This CDR3 is CASRTDRALNTEAFF. Here the CDR3 DNA reads TGTGCCAGCAGAACGGACAGGGCCCTGAACACTGAAGCTTTCTTT. V gene TRBV6-5 combines with J gene TRBJ1-1; TRBD1 matches 8 bases. Germline loops: CDR1 MNHEY, CDR2 SVGAGI. Unmatched junction bases numbered 6, after V lost 6 bases and J lost 0 bases. The CDR3 loop spans 15 amino acids.

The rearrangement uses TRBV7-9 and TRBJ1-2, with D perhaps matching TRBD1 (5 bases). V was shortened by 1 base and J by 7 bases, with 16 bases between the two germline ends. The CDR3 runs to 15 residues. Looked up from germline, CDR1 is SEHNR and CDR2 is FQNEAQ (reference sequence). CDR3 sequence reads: CASSLEVRAIGGYTF. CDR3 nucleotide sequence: TGTGCCAGCAGCTTAGAGGTCAGGGCGATTGGTGGCTACACCTTC.

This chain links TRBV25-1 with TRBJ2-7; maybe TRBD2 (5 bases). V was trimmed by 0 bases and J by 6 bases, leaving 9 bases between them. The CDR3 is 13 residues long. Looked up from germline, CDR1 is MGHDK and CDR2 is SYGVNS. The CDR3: CASSEYGVAEQYF. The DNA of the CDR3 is TGTGCCAGCAGTGAATACGGGGTAGCCGAGCAGTACTTC.

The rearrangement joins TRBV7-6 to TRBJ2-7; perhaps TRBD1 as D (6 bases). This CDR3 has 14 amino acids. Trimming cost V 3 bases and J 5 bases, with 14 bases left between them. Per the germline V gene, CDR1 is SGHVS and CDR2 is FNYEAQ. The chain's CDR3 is CASSFRTDPHEQYF. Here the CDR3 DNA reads TGTGCCAGCAGCTTTCGGACAGACCCCCACGAGCAGTACTTC.

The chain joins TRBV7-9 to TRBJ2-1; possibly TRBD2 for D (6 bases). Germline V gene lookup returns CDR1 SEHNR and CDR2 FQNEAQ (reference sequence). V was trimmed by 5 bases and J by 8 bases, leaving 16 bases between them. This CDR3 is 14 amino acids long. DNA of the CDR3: TGTGCCAGCAGCCCCCCAGTTGGCGGGGATGAGCAGTTCTTC. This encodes CASSPPVGGDEQFF.